The clone carrying this T cell receptor (beta chain) was seen a handful of times. Its matching antigen is unknown. Extraction yielded at least 6 micrograms of total RNA per sample. This record comes from a study of blood T cells in healthy people across ages. Study-wide findings and caveats: TCR beta diversity, measured per million T cells, fell in a roughly linear way with age.

Next came a second PCR, run for about 7 to 12 cycles, which used a sample-barcoded 5' primer along with a J-beta primer mix. TCRdb processed the 5' RACE reads anew with MiXCR; each CDR3 protein has one entry. The data contain 2 million or so distinct CDR3 sequences, 49% of them singletons. Germline CDR1 is SGHAT and CDR2 is FQNNGV. The V segment lost 1 base and the J segment 1 base; nucleotides outside the gene matches: 6. The CDR3 is made up of 16 amino acids. The TCR sequence derives from a woman in her thirties or forties in good health. The material sequenced was blood. The rearrangement uses TRBV11-2 and TRBJ2-5; TRBD2 matches 7 bases. The CDR3 coding sequence is TGTGCCAGCAGCTTAGTCCCGGGACTACCCCAAGAGACCCAGTACTTC. This translates into CASSLVPGLPQETQYF.